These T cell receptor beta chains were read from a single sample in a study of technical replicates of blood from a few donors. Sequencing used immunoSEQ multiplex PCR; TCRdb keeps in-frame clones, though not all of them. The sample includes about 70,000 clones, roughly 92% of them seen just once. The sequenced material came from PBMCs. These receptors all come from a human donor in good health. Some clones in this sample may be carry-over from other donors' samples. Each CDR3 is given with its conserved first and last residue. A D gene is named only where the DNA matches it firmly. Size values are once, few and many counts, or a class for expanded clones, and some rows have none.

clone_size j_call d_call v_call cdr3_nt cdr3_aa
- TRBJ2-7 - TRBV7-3 TGTGCCAGCAGCTTATACACAGACGCCTCCTACGAGCAGTACTTC CASSLYTDASYEQYF
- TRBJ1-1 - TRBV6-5 TGTGCCAGCAGTTACCACAGGGTGGGCACTGAAGCTTTCTTT CASSYHRVGTEAFF
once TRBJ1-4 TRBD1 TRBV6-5 TGTGCCAGCAGCTCTGGGACAGGGGTAGAAAAACTGTTTTTT CASSSGTGVEKLFF
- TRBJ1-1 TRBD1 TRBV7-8 TGTGCCAGCAGCTTAGAGGGGGCGAGAACTGAAGCTTTCTTT CASSLEGARTEAFF
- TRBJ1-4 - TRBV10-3 TGTGCCATCAGTGAGTTCCAATTGAACCCGACATCAACTAATGAAAAACTGTTTTTT CAISEFQLNPTSTNEKLFF
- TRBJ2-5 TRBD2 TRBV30 TGTGCCTGGAGTGTCTCCGGACTAGCGGGAGAGACCCAGTACTTC CAWSVSGLAGETQYF
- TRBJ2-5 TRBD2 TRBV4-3 TGCGCCAGCAGCCAAGATAGGACTAGCGTAGAGACCCAGTACTTC CASSQDRTSVETQYF
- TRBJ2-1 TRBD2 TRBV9 TGTGCCAGCAGCTTGGGACTAGTAAACAATGAGCAGTTCTTC CASSLGLVNNEQFF
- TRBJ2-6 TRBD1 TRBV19 TGTGCCAGTAGTTTCCTGGGGACAGTCAACGTCCTGACTTTC CASSFLGTVNVLTF
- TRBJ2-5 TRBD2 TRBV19 TGTGCCAGTAGTAATCTAGCGGGATCAGGGGAGACCCAGTACTTC CASSNLAGSGETQYF
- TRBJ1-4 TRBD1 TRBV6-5 TGTGCCAGCAGTTTGGACCCGACAGGGGTTGGCGAAAAACTGTTTTTT CASSLDPTGVGEKLFF
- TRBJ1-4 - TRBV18 TGTGCCAGCTCACATATGGCATCAGGACAGAATAATGAAAAACTGTTTTTT CASSHMASGQNNEKLFF
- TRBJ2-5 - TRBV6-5 TGTGCCAGCAGTTACTCCCTGCTAGCCTCCCAAGAGACCCAGTACTTC CASSYSLLASQETQYF
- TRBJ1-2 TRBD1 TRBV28 TGTGCCAGCAGTGAAAACAGGGGGTCAGTACAGGGCTACACCTTC CASSENRGSVQGYTF
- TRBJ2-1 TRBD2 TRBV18 TGTGCCAGCTCACCACTGGCGCCCGGACTAGCGGGGGACAATGAGCAGTTCTTC CASSPLAPGLAGDNEQFF
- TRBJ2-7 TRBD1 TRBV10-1 TGCGCCAGCAGCCGCACAGGGGGCCCCTACGAGCAGTACTTC CASSRTGGPYEQYF
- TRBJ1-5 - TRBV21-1 TGTGCCAGCAGCAACAATTTAGGCAGGCCTCGAGGCAATCAGCCCCAGCATTTT CASSNNLGRPRGNQPQHF
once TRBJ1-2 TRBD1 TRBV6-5 TGTGCCAGCAGTTACTCGGACAGGGCTGGTGGCTACACCTTC CASSYSDRAGGYTF
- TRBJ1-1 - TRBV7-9 TGTGCCAGCAGCTTAGGGCCCGGACAGTCTGAAGCTTTCTTT CASSLGPGQSEAFF
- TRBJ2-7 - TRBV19 TGTGCCAGTAGCAGACTAGTAGGCTACGAGCAGTACTTC CASSRLVGYEQYF
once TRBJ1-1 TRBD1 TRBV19 TGTGCCAGTAGTACCACCGACAGGGACACTGAAGCTTTCTTT CASSTTDRDTEAFF
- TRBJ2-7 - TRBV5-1 TGCGCCAGCAGCTTGTCGGGGATTACCTACGAGCAGTACTTC CASSLSGITYEQYF
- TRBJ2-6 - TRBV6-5 TGTGCCAGCAGCGCAGGGTTCGCTGGGGCCAACGTCCTGACTTTC CASSAGFAGANVLTF
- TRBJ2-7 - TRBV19 TGTGCCAGTAGTATATTTAGTGGACAACCATACGAGCAGTACTTC CASSIFSGQPYEQYF
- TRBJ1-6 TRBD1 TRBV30 TGTGCCTGGAGTGTACGGGGACAGGGCGAGGGCCCCCTCCACTTT CAWSVRGQGEGPLHF
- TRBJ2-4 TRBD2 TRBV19 TGTGCCAGTAGTTTGGGACTAGCGGGGGGAAGGAACATTCAGTACTTC CASSLGLAGGRNIQYF
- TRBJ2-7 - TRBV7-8 TGTGCCAGCAGCCCCAGGGTGTCCTACGAGCAGTACTTC CASSPRVSYEQYF
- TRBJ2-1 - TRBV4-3 TGCGCCAGCAGCCAAGGAGCGGCTAGCTCCTACAATGAGCAGTTCTTC CASSQGAASSYNEQFF
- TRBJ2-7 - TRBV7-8 TGTGCCAGCAGCTTAGCACAGGTATTTTCCTACGAGCAGTACTTC CASSLAQVFSYEQYF
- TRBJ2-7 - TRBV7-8 TGTGCCAGCAGCTTAATTTTTGGGACTTTCGACTCCTACGAGCAGTACTTC CASSLIFGTFDSYEQYF
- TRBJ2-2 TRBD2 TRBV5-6 TGTGCCAGCAGCCTAGCGGGGGCGAACACCGGGGAGCTGTTTTTT CASSLAGANTGELFF